This is a list of T cell receptor beta chains from one sample in a study of shared clonotypes between healthy human individuals. The table came from immunoSEQ multiplex PCR; TCRdb's copy has only in-frame clones and leaves some out. The sample yields around 2,100,000 clones, approximately 95% seen once. The specimen was naive CD8+ T cells sorted from blood. The receptors were sampled from a man aged 18 to 30 in good health. CDR3s include the opening cysteine and the closing phenylalanine or tryptophan. A D gene is named only where the DNA matches it firmly. Expanded clones get a size class; other rows say once, few or many, or leave the size out.

D gene	V gene	clone size	J gene	CDR3 DNA	CDR3 protein
-	TRBV7-9	-	TRBJ2-7	TGTGCCAGCAGCCCCGGATCGAGCTCCTACGAGCAGTACTTC	CASSPGSSSYEQYF
TRBD2	TRBV5-1	-	TRBJ2-1	TGCGCCAGCAGCTTGGCACTAGCGGACAATGAGCAGTTCTTC	CASSLALADNEQFF
-	TRBV7-9	-	TRBJ1-2	TGTGCCAGCAGCCCAGGACCGTCACCCCCCTGGGGCTACACCTTC	CASSPGPSPPWGYTF
TRBD1	TRBV5-6	-	TRBJ2-7	TGTGCCAGCAGCTTGGCCAGGACAGGGGGCTACGAGCAGTACTTC	CASSLARTGGYEQYF
-	TRBV7-9	-	TRBJ2-7	TGTGCCAGCAGATCCGGTCCCTACGAGCAGTACTTC	CASRSGPYEQYF
-	TRBV4-1	-	TRBJ2-7	TGCGCCAGCAGCTCAGTTGGATCCCTGTACGAGCAGTACTTC	CASSSVGSLYEQYF
-	TRBV4-1	-	TRBJ2-7	TGCGCCAGCAGCCCGCCCCAGGCCCCCTACGAGGAGCAGTACTTC	CASSPPQAPYEEQYF
-	TRBV5-6	-	TRBJ2-5	TGTGCCAGCAGCCCGGGACTCTCTCACGCCCGAGAGACCCAGTACTTC	CASSPGLSHARETQYF
-	TRBV11-2	-	TRBJ2-3	TGTGCCAGCCTCTCAACAGATACGCAGTATTTT	CASLSTDTQYF
TRBD1	TRBV7-9	-	TRBJ2-5	TGTGCCACCCAAGAGGGACAGGGGTGGGTGACCCAGTACTTC	CATQEGQGWVTQYF
-	TRBV10-2	-	TRBJ1-5	TGCGCCAGCTCCAACGACCCCCAGAGCAATCAGCCCCAGCATTTT	CASSNDPQSNQPQHF
TRBD1	TRBV4-2	-	TRBJ2-1	TGTGCCAGCAGCCAGGCGGGGACAGGGGTGGGTTGGAATGAGCAGTTCTTC	CASSQAGTGVGWNEQFF
TRBD1	TRBV28	-	TRBJ2-7	TGTGCCAGCAGTCGACCCCCGGGACAGACCTACGAGCAGTACTTC	CASSRPPGQTYEQYF
-	TRBV27	-	TRBJ2-7	TGTGCCAGCAGTGAAACCTGGGGGTCAGGGAGCTCCTACGAGCAGTACTTC	CASSETWGSGSSYEQYF
-	TRBV7-9	few	TRBJ1-2	TGTGCCAGCAGCTTAGGAACTACTGGGTACTATGGCTACACCTTC	CASSLGTTGYYGYTF
TRBD1	TRBV5-4	-	TRBJ2-4	TGTGCCAGCAGCTTGGGGACAGGGGGTCCCAAAAACATTCAGTACTTC	CASSLGTGGPKNIQYF
TRBD2	TRBV4-1	-	TRBJ2-3	TGCGCCAGCAGCCCGTCCCAAGCGGGGGCCCGCACAGATACGCAGTATTTT	CASSPSQAGARTDTQYF
-	TRBV27	-	TRBJ2-3	TGTGCCAGCAGTTTCCCCAACTCAGATACGCAGTATTTT	CASSFPNSDTQYF